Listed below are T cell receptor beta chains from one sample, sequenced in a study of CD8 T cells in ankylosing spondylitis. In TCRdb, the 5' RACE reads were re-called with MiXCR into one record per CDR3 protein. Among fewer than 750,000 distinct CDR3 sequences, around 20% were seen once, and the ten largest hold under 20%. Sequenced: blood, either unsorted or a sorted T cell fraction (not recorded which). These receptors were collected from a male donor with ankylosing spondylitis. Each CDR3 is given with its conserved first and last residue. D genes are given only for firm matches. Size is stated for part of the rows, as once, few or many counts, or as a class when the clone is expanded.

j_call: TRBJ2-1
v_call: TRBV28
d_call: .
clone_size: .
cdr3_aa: CASSSVQGRLYNEQFF
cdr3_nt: TGTGCCAGCAGTTCCGTCCAGGGAAGGCTCTACAATGAGCAGTTCTTC

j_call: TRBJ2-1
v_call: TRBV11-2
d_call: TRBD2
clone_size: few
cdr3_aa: CASSLLAGKDEQFF
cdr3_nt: TGTGCCAGCAGCCTACTAGCGGGGAAGGATGAGCAGTTCTTC

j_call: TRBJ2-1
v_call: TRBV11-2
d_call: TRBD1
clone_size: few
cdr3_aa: CASMDRTYNEQFF
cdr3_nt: TGTGCCAGCATGGACAGGACCTACAATGAGCAGTTCTTC

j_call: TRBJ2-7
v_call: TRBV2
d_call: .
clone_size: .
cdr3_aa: CASSEQGRAHEQYF
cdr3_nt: TGTGCCAGCAGTGAACAGGGTCGTGCCCACGAGCAGTACTTC

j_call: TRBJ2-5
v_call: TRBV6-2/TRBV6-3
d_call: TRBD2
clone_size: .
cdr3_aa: CASNLGLVIQETQYF
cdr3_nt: TGTGCCAGCAACCTGGGACTAGTCATCCAAGAGACCCAGTACTTC

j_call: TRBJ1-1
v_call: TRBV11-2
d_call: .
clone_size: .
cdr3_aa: CASSPTGLAQNTEAFF
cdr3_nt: TGTGCCAGCAGCCCAACAGGTTTGGCCCAGAACACTGAAGCTTTCTTT

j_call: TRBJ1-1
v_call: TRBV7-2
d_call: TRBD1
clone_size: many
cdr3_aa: CASSQIQGVTEAFF
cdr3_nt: TGTGCCAGCAGCCAAATTCAGGGGGTCACTGAAGCTTTCTTT

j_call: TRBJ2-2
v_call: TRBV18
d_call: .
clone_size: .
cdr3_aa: CASSPNGGLGTGELFF
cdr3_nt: TGTGCCAGCTCACCTAACGGGGGCCTGGGGACCGGGGAGCTGTTTTTT

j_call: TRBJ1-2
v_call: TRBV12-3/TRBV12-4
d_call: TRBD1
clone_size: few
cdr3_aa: CASRQGGKGYTF
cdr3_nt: TGTGCCAGCAGGCAGGGGGGAAAGGGCTACACCTTC

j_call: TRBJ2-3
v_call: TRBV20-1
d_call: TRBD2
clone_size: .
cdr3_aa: CSASGLAGVSADTQYF
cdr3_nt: TGCAGTGCCTCCGGACTAGCGGGAGTCTCGGCAGATACGCAGTATTTT

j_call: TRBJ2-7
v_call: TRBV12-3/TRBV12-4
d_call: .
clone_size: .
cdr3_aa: CASSLWGFYEQYF
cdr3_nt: TGTGCCAGCAGTTTATGGGGTTTCTACGAGCAGTACTTC

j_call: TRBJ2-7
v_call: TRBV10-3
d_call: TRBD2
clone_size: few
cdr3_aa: CAISESRGLAAYEQYF
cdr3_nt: TGTGCCATCAGTGAGTCGAGGGGACTAGCGGCCTACGAGCAGTACTTC

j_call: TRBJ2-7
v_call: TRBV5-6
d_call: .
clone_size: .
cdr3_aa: CASSLQLLAEQYF
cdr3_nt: TGTGCCAGCAGCTTACAACTACTTGCCGAGCAGTACTTC

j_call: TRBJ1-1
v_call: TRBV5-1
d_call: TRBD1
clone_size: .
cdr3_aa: CASSSGQGDLAFF
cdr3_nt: TGCGCCAGCAGCTCAGGACAGGGGGATTTAGCTTTCTTT

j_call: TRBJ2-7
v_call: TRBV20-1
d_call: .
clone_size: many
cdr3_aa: CSATAYEQYF
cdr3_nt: TGCAGTGCTACTGCCTACGAGCAGTACTTC

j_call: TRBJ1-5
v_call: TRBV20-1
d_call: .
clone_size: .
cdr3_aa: CSALWGFGQPQHF
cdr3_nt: TGCAGTGCTTTATGGGGGTTCGGCCAGCCCCAGCATTTT

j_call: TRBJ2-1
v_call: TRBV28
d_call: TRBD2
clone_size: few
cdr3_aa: CATLGGITYNEQFF
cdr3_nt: TGTGCCACCCTGGGGGGGATCACCTACAATGAGCAGTTCTTC

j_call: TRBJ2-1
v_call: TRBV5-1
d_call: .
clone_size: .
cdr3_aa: CASRDDYNEQFF
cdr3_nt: TGCGCCAGCAGGGACGACTACAATGAGCAGTTCTTC

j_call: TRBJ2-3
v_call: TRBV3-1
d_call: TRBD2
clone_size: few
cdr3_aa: CASSQNLAGALTDTQYF
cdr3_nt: TGTGCCAGCAGCCAGAATTTAGCGGGGGCACTCACAGATACGCAGTATTTT

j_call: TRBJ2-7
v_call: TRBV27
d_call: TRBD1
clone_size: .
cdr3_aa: CASSAFGTGYEQYF
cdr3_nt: TGTGCCAGCAGTGCCTTCGGGACAGGCTACGAGCAGTACTTC

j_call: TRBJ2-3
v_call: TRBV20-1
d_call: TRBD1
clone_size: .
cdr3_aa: CSAPPTGVDTQYF
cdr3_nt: TGCAGTGCCCCTCCGACAGGGGTGGATACGCAGTATTTT

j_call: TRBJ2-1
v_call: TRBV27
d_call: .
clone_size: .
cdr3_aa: CASSPDLSSYNEQFF
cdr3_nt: TGTGCCAGCAGTCCCGATTTGAGCTCCTACAATGAGCAGTTCTTC

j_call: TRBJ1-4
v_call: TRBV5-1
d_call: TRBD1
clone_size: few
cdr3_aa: CASNRGFNEKLFF
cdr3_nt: TGCGCCAGCAACAGGGGTTTTAATGAAAAACTGTTTTTT

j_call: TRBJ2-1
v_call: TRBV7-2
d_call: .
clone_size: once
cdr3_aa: CASSLNAGNYEQFF
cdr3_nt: TGTGCCAGCAGCTTAAATGCGGGGAACTATGAGCAGTTCTTC

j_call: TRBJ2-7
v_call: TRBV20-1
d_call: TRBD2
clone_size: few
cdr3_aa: CSARDLTSGAYEQYF
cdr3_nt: TGCAGTGCTAGAGATCTGACTAGCGGGGCCTACGAGCAGTACTTC

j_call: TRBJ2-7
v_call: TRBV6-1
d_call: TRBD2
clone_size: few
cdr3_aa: CASNPNGGGSYEQYF
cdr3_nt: TGTGCCAGCAACCCAAACGGGGGGGGCAGCTACGAGCAGTACTTC

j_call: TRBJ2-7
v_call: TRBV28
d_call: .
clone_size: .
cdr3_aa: CASSFGETYEQYF
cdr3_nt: TGTGCCAGCAGTTTCGGTGAAACCTACGAGCAGTACTTC

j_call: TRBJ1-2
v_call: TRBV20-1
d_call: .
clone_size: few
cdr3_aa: CSARDEGTYGYTF
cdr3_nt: TGCAGTGCTAGAGATGAGGGGACCTATGGCTACACCTTC

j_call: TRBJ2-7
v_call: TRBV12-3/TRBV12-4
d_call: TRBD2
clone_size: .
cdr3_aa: CASSLEPGGVQYF
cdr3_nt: TGTGCCAGCAGTTTAGAACCCGGGGGGGTGCAGTACTTC

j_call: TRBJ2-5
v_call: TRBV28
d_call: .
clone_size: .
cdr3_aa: CASSLGEVQETQYF
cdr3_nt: TGTGCCAGCAGTTTAGGGGAGGTCCAAGAGACCCAGTACTTC

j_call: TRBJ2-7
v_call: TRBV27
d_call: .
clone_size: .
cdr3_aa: CASSSARSPGYEQYF
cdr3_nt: TGTGCCAGCAGTTCCGCCCGGTCGCCCGGCTACGAGCAGTACTTC

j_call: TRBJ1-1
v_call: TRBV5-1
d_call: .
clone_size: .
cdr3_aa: CASSLESPPDTEAFF
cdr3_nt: TGCGCCAGCAGCTTGGAGTCACCACCGGACACTGAAGCTTTCTTT

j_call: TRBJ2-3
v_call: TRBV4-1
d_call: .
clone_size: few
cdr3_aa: CASSQDLGYTDTQYF
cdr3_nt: TGCGCCAGCAGCCAAGATTTGGGATACACGGATACGCAGTATTTT

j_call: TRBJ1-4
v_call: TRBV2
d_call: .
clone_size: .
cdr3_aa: CASSDLGATNEKLFF
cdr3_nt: TGTGCCAGCAGTGATCTGGGGGCGACTAATGAAAAACTGTTTTTT

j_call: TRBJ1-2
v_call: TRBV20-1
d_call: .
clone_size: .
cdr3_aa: CSAPPGHYGYTF
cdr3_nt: TGCAGTGCTCCCCCAGGACACTATGGCTACACCTTC

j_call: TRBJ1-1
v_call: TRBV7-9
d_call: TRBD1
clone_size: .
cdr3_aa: CASSNVTGGLTEAFF
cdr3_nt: TGTGCCAGCAGCAACGTGACAGGGGGGCTGACTGAAGCTTTCTTT

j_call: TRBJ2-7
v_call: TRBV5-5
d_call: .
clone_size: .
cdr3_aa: CASSGNRGTAYEQYF
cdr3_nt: TGTGCCAGCAGCGGGAACCGGGGCACGGCCTACGAGCAGTACTTC

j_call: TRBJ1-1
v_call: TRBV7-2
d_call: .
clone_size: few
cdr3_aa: CASSLSAQNTEAFF
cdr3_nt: TGTGCCAGCAGCCTATCGGCGCAGAACACTGAAGCTTTCTTT

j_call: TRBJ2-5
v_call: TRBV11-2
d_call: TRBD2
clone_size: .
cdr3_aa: CASSFSGRGTETQYF
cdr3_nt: TGTGCCAGCAGCTTCAGCGGGAGGGGGACGGAGACCCAGTACTTC

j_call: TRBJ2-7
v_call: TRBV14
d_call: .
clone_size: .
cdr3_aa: CASSHTQGGYFSYEQYF
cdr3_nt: TGTGCCAGCAGCCACACCCAGGGAGGATATTTCTCCTACGAGCAGTACTTC

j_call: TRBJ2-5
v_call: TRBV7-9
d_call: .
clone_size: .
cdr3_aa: CASSSAGPKGTQYF
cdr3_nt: TGTGCCAGCAGCTCGGCGGGCCCTAAGGGGACCCAGTACTTC

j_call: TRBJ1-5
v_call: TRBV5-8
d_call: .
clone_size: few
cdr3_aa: CASSIQGPGQPQHF
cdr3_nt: TGTGCCAGCAGCATTCAGGGGCCCGGTCAGCCCCAGCATTTT

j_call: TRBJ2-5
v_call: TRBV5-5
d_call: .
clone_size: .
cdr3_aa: CASSLLGWGETQYF
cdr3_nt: TGTGCCAGCAGCTTATTGGGATGGGGAGAGACCCAGTACTTC

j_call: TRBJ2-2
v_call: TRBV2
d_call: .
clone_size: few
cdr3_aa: CASIIQGAGELFF
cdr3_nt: TGTGCCAGCATCATACAGGGCGCCGGGGAGCTGTTTTTT